A selection of T cell receptor beta chains follows, all from one sample in a study of T-cell memory formation after mild COVID-19. TCRdb reprocessed the 5' RACE reads with MiXCR, giving one entry per CDR3 protein. The sample contains 90,000 to 120,000 distinct CDR3 sequences, over 8.5% of which appear only once. The sample was PBMCs or a T cell subset sorted from them (not recorded which). The receptors were sampled from a man aged 18 to 30 who had mild COVID-19 (a few samples of this study predate the infection). Cell type and time point are not known. Both conserved end residues are part of each CDR3. Fields, in order: V gene, J gene, clone size, D gene, CDR3 protein, CDR3 DNA. The D gene is left open where the match is weak. Only part of the rows carry a size: once, few, many, or a class if the clone is expanded.

TRBV5-1	TRBJ2-7	many	-	CASSLLGTYEQYF	TGCGCCAGCAGCTTGTTGGGAACCTACGAGCAGTACTTC
TRBV6-5	TRBJ2-1	few	TRBD2	CASSYRGLESMGQFF	TGTGCCAGCAGTTACCGGGGACTAGAATCAATGGGGCAGTTCTTC
TRBV7-8	TRBJ1-3	medium-sized	TRBD1	CASSLVGTGVYDTIYF	TGTGCCAGCAGCTTAGTGGGGACAGGGGTCTATGACACCATATATTTT
TRBV12-3/TRBV12-4	TRBJ1-2	many	TRBD1	CASSSGQANYGYTF	TGTGCCAGCAGTTCGGGACAGGCAAACTATGGCTACACCTTC
TRBV28	TRBJ2-2	few	-	CASSLLSGTEAGELFF	TGTGCCAGCAGTTTGCTCTCCGGGACTGAAGCCGGGGAGCTGTTTTTT
TRBV7-9	TRBJ2-2	few	TRBD1	CASSRRDRGSGELFF	TGTGCCAGCAGCCGGCGGGACAGGGGATCCGGGGAGCTGTTTTTT
TRBV12-3/TRBV12-4	TRBJ2-3	few	-	CASSLSAGGDGTDTQYF	TGTGCCAGCAGTTTATCGGCTGGCGGGGACGGCACAGATACGCAGTATTTT
TRBV6-5	TRBJ2-1	few	-	CASSYSGRSSYNEQFF	TGTGCCAGCAGTTACTCGGGACGGAGCTCCTACAATGAGCAGTTCTTC
TRBV6-5	TRBJ2-5	-	TRBD2	CASSFSSGGLQETQYF	TGTGCCAGCAGTTTCTCCTCGGGGGGTTTACAGGAGACCCAGTACTTC
TRBV7-8	TRBJ2-1	-	TRBD2	CASSPGGAPYNDQFF	TGTGCCAGCAGCCCCGGGGGGGCCCCCTACAATGATCAGTTCTTC
TRBV20-1	TRBJ2-1	-	TRBD2	CSARVEGREYEQFF	TGCAGTGCTAGAGTGGAGGGGAGGGAGTATGAGCAGTTCTTC
TRBV7-2	TRBJ1-5	-	-	CASSLVGTGRSPQHF	TGTGCCAGCAGTCTGGTTGGAACAGGGCGGTCACCCCAGCATTTT
TRBV7-9	TRBJ1-1	many	-	CASSYTRTTEAFF	TGTGCCAGCAGCTACACCCGAACGACTGAAGCTTTCTTT
TRBV28	TRBJ2-1	-	-	CASSFPGESLYNEQFF	TGTGCCAGCAGTTTTCCGGGGGAAAGCTTATACAATGAGCAGTTCTTC
TRBV27	TRBJ1-4	-	-	CASSPHSGHSPEKLFF	TGTGCCAGCAGTCCCCACTCGGGACACTCCCCTGAAAAACTGTTTTTT
TRBV9	TRBJ2-3	-	-	CASSGWRDSPTDTQYF	TGTGCCAGCAGCGGTTGGAGGGATTCCCCCACAGATACGCAGTATTTT
TRBV15	TRBJ2-7	-	-	CATSRASVQPYEQYF	TGTGCCACCAGCAGAGCCTCAGTCCAGCCCTACGAGCAGTACTTC
TRBV10-3	TRBJ2-2	-	TRBD1	CAISAPDKGAARNTGELFF	TGTGCCATCAGTGCTCCCGACAAGGGGGCGGCGAGGAACACCGGGGAGCTGTTTTTT
TRBV20-1	TRBJ2-7	-	TRBD2	CSARVFGTTYEQYF	TGCAGTGCTAGAGTTTTCGGGACTACCTACGAGCAGTACTTC
TRBV7-3	TRBJ2-3	few	TRBD1	CASSENRGGVWDTQYF	TGTGCCAGCAGCGAAAACAGGGGTGGGGTCTGGGATACGCAGTATTTT
TRBV6-4	TRBJ2-3	many	TRBD2	CASSETSGGADTQYF	TGTGCCAGCAGTGAAACTAGCGGGGGGGCAGATACGCAGTATTTT
TRBV4-1	TRBJ1-5	-	-	CASSLTPPGADSNQPQHF	TGCGCCAGCAGCCTTACGCCCCCCGGGGCAGATAGCAATCAGCCCCAGCATTTT
TRBV12-3/TRBV12-4	TRBJ2-5	-	-	CASSLDREETQYF	TGTGCCAGCAGTTTAGACAGGGAAGAGACCCAGTACTTC
TRBV7-2	TRBJ2-3	few	-	CASSFPPTENTDTQYF	TGTGCCAGCAGCTTCCCCCCCACGGAAAACACAGATACGCAGTATTTT
TRBV9	TRBJ2-7	many	-	CASSAGPGGFSGYEQYF	TGTGCCAGCAGCGCCGGACCAGGTGGGTTTTCGGGGTACGAGCAGTACTTC
TRBV5-4	TRBJ1-1	few	-	CASHALGVEAFF	TGTGCCAGCCACGCGTTGGGGGTTGAAGCTTTCTTT
TRBV9	TRBJ2-3	many	-	CASSVGGRIGHTQYF	TGTGCCAGCAGCGTAGGGGGCCGGATAGGCCATACGCAGTATTTT
TRBV7-9	TRBJ1-1	many	-	CANYPGDMNTEAFF	TGTGCCAACTATCCTGGGGACATGAACACTGAAGCTTTCTTT
TRBV5-1	TRBJ2-3	many	TRBD2	CASSLGTSGTDTQYF	TGCGCCAGCAGCTTAGGGACTAGCGGCACAGATACGCAGTATTTT
TRBV5-1	TRBJ2-1	-	TRBD2	CASSLWPGRDNEQFF	TGCGCCAGCAGCTTGTGGCCAGGGAGGGACAATGAGCAGTTCTTC
TRBV4-1	TRBJ2-3	-	TRBD2	CASSQEPSGDTQYF	TGCGCCAGCAGCCAAGAACCTAGCGGGGATACGCAGTATTTT
TRBV5-1	TRBJ2-7	few	TRBD2	CASSPGLAGVNIYEQYF	TGCGCCAGCAGCCCGGGACTAGCGGGGGTGAACATCTACGAGCAGTACTTC
TRBV7-3	TRBJ2-1	-	TRBD1	CASSSRGSSYNEQFF	TGTGCCAGCAGCTCCAGGGGGAGCTCCTACAATGAGCAGTTCTTC
TRBV9	TRBJ2-3	few	-	CASSVEGGTDTQYF	TGTGCCAGCAGCGTAGAAGGAGGCACAGATACGCAGTATTTT
TRBV4-3	TRBJ2-6	few	-	CASSQDGGANVLTF	TGCGCCAGCAGCCAAGACGGTGGGGCCAACGTCCTGACTTTC
TRBV7-3	TRBJ2-1	few	TRBD2	CASSSGLAGNPYNEQFF	TGTGCCAGCAGCTCCGGACTAGCGGGGAATCCCTACAATGAGCAGTTCTTC
TRBV20-1	TRBJ2-7	few	TRBD2	CSARDASGGIIEQYF	TGCAGTGCTAGAGATGCTAGCGGGGGCATTATAGAGCAGTACTTC
TRBV2	TRBJ1-4	-	TRBD1	CASSRFGQGVVPVEKLFF	TGTGCCAGCAGTCGCTTTGGACAGGGGGTTGTACCCGTTGAAAAACTGTTTTTT
TRBV9	TRBJ1-1	few	-	CASSPRGGTTEAFF	TGTGCCAGCAGCCCCCGGGGGGGGACCACTGAAGCTTTCTTT
TRBV7-2	TRBJ2-7	-	TRBD2	CASTGTSSYEQYF	TGTGCCAGCACCGGGACTAGCTCCTACGAGCAGTACTTC
TRBV6-5	TRBJ2-5	few	TRBD2	CASSYSTGGQETQYF	TGTGCCAGCAGTTACTCGACGGGGGGGCAAGAGACCCAGTACTTC
TRBV10-3	TRBJ1-1	few	-	CAISEGLNTEAFF	TGTGCCATCAGTGAGGGTCTGAACACTGAAGCTTTCTTT
TRBV27	TRBJ2-3	-	-	CASSLLPRTDTQYF	TGTGCCAGCAGTTTACTCCCTAGAACAGATACGCAGTATTTT
TRBV9	TRBJ2-5	-	-	CASSVSGLQETQYF	TGTGCCAGCAGCGTAAGCGGATTACAAGAGACCCAGTACTTC
TRBV6-2/TRBV6-3	TRBJ2-1	-	-	CASSRGTISSYNEQFF	TGTGCCAGCAGCCGAGGGACAATCAGCTCCTACAATGAGCAGTTCTTC
TRBV5-1	TRBJ1-2	few	-	CASSLVLGALANYGYTF	TGCGCCAGCAGCTTGGTGTTGGGAGCTCTTGCTAACTATGGCTACACCTTC
TRBV7-9	TRBJ2-1	few	-	CASSPRQASSYNEQFF	TGTGCCAGCAGCCCTAGACAGGCGAGCTCCTACAATGAGCAGTTCTTC
TRBV4-1	TRBJ2-7	-	TRBD1	CASSPGTGGYYEQYF	TGCGCCAGCAGTCCCGGGACAGGGGGATACTACGAGCAGTACTTC
TRBV7-7	TRBJ1-6	-	-	CASSLGRNSPLHF	TGTGCCAGCAGCTTAGGAAGGAATTCACCCCTCCACTTT
TRBV4-1	TRBJ2-1	many	TRBD1	CASSQEEGAQNEQFF	TGCGCCAGCAGCCAAGAAGAGGGGGCGCAGAATGAGCAGTTCTTC